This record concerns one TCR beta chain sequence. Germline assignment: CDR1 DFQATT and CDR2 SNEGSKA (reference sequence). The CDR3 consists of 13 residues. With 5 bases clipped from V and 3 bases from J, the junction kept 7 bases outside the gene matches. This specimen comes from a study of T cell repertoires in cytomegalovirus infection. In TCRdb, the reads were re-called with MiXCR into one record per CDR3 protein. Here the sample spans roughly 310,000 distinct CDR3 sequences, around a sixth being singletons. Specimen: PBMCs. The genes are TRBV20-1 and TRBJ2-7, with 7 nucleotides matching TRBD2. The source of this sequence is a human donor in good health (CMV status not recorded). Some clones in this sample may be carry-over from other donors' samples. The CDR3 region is CSAGEGIIYEQYF. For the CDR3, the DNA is TGCAGTGCTGGGGAGGGGATAATCTACGAGCAGTACTTC.